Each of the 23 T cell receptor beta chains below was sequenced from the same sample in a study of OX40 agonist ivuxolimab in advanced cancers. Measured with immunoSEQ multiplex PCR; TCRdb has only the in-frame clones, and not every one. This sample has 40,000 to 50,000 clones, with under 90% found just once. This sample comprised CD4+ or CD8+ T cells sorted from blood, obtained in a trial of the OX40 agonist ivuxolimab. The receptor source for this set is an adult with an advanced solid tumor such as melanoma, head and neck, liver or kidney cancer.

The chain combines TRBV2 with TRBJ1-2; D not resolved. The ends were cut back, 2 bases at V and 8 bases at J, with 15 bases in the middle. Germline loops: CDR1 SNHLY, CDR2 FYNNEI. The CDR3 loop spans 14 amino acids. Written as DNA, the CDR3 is TGTGCCAGCAGTGAATCCTCCGGGAAAAGGGGCTACACCTTC. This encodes CASSESSGKRGYTF.

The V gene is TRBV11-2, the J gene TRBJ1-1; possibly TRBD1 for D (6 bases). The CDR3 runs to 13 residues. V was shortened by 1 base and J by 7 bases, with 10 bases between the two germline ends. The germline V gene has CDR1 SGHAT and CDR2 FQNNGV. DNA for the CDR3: TGTGCCAGCAGCTTAGCCAGACAGGATGAAGCTTTCTTT. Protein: CASSLARQDEAFF.

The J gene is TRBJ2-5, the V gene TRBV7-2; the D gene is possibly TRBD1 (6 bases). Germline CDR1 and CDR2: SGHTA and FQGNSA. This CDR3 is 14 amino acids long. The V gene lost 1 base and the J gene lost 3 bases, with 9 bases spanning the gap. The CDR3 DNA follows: TGTGCCAGCAGCTTAGGGACAGTTAAAGAGACCCAGTACTTC. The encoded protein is CASSLGTVKETQYF.

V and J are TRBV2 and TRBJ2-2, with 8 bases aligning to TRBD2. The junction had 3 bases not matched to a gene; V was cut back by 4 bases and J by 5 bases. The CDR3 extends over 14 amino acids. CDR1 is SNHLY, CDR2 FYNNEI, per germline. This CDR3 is CASSALAGTGELFF. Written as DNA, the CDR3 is TGTGCCAGCAGTGCCCTAGCGGGTACCGGGGAGCTGTTTTTT.

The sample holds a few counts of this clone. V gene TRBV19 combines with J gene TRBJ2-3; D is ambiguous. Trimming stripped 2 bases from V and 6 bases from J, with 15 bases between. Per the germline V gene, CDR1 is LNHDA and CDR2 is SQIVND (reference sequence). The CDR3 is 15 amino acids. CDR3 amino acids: CASSISPTAGDTQYF. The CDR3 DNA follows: TGTGCCAGTAGTATATCCCCCACCGCTGGGGATACGCAGTATTTT.

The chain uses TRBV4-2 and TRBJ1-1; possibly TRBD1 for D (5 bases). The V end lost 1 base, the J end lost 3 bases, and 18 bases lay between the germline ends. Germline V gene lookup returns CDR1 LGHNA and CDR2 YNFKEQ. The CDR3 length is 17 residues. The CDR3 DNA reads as TGTGCCAGCAGCCAAGGCCCGCGGGGGGGATTGGACACTGAAGCTTTCTTT. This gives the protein CASSQGPRGGLDTEAFF.

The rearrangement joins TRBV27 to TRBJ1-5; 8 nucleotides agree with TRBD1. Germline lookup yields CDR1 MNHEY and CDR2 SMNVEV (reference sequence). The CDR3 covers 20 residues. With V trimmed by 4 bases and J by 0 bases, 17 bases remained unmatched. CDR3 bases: TGTGCCAGCAGTTATTCCCCGGACAGGGAGGTAAGCCATAGCAATCAGCCCCAGCATTTT. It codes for CASSYSPDREVSHSNQPQHF.

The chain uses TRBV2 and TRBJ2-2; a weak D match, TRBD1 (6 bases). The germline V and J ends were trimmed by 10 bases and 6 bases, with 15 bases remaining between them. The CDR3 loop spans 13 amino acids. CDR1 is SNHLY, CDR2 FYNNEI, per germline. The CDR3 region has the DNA TGTGCCACGAGGGGGAAATCGGCCGGGGAGCTGTTTTTT. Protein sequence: CATRGKSAGELFF.

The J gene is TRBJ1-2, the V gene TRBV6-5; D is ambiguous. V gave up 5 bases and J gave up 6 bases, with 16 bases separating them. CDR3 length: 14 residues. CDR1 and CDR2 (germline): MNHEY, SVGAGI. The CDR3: CASSTRWTSNGYTF. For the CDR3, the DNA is TGTGCCAGCAGTACCCGGTGGACTAGCAATGGCTACACCTTC.

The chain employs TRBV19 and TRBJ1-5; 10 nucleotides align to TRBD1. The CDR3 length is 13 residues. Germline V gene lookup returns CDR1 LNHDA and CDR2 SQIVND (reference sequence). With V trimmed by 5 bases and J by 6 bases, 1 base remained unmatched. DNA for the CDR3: TGTGCCAGTAGTGACAGGGGGCTTCAGCCCCAGCATTTT. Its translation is CASSDRGLQPQHF.

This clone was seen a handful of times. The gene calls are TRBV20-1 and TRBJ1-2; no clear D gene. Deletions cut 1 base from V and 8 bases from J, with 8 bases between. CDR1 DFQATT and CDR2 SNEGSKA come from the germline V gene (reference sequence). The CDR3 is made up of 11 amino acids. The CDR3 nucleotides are TGCAGTGCTAGAGTACCTATCGGCTACACCTTC. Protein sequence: CSARVPIGYTF.

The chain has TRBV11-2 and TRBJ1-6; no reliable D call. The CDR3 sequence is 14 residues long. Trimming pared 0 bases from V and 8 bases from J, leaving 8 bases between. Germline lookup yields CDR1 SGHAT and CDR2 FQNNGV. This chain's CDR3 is CASSLEGRDSPLHF. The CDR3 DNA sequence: TGTGCCAGCAGCTTAGAAGGGAGAGATTCACCCCTCCACTTT.

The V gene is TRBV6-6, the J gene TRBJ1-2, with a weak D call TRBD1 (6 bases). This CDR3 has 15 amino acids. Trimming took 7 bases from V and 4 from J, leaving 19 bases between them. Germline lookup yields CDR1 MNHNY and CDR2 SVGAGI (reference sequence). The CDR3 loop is CASMTGNLPFYGYTF. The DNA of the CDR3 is TGTGCCAGCATGACAGGAAACCTGCCTTTCTATGGCTACACCTTC.

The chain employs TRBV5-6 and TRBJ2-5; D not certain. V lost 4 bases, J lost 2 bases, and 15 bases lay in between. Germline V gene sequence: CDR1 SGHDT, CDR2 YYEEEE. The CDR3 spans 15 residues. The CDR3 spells CASSLRTWDQETQYF. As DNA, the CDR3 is TGTGCCAGCAGCCTCCGGACCTGGGATCAAGAGACCCAGTACTTC.

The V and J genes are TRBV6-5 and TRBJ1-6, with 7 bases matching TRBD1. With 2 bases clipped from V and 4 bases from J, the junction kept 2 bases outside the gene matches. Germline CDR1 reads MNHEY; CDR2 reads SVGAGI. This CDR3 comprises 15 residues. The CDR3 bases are TGTGCCAGCAGTTACGGGGGACAGTATAATTCACCCCTCCACTTT. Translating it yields CASSYGGQYNSPLHF.

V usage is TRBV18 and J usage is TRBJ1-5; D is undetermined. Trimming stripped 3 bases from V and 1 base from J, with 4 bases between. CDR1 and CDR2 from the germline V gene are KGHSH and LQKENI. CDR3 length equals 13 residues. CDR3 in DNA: TGTGCCAGCTCACCTAAGAGCAATCAGCCCCAGCATTTT. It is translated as CASSPKSNQPQHF.

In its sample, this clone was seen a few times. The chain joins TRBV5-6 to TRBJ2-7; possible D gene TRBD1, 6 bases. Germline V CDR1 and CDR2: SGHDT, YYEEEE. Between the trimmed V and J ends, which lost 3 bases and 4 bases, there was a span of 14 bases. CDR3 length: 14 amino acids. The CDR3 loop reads CASSSVQGSYEQYF. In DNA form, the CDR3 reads TGTGCCAGCAGCTCGGTACAGGGATCTTACGAGCAGTACTTC.

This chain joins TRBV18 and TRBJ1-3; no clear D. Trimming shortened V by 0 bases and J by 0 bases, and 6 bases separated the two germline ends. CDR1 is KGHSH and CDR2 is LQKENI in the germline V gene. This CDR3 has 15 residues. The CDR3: CASSPPTTSGNTIYF. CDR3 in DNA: TGTGCCAGCTCACCACCGACGACCTCTGGAAACACCATATATTTT.

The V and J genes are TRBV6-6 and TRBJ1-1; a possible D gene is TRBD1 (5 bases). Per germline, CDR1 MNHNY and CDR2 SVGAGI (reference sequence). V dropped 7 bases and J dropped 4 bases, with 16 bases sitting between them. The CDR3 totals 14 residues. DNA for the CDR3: TGTGCCAGCACTCGAGGTCCGGGGGGCACTGAAGCTTTCTTT. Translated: CASTRGPGGTEAFF.

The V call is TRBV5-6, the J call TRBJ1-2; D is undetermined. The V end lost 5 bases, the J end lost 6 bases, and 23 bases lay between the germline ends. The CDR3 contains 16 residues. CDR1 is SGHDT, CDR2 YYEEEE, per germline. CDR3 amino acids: CASSLRAGIGLHGYTF. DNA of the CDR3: TGTGCCAGCAGTTTACGCGCAGGAATAGGTCTACATGGCTACACCTTC.

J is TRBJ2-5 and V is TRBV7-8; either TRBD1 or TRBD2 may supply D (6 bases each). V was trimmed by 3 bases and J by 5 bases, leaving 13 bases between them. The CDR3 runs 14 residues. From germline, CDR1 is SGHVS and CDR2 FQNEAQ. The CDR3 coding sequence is TGTGCCAGCAGCTTGGAAAGAGGGGGGGAGACCCAGTACTTC. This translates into CASSLERGGETQYF. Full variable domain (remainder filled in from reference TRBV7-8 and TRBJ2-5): GAGVSQSPRYKVAKRGQDVALRCDPISGHVSLFWYQQALGQGPEFLTYFQNEAQLDKSGLPSDRFFAERPEGSVSTLKIQRTQQEDSAVYLCASSLERGGETQYFGPGTRLLVL.

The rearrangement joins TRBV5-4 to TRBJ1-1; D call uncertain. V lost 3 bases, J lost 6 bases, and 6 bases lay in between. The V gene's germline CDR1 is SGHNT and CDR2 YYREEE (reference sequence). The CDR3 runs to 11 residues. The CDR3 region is CASSSQAEAFF. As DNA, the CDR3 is TGTGCCAGCAGCTCGCAGGCTGAAGCTTTCTTT. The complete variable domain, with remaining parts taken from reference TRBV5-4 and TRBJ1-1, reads ETGVTQSPTHLIKTRGQQVTLRCSSQSGHNTVSWYQQALGQGPQFIFQYYREEENGRGNFPPRFSGLQFPNYSSELNVNALELDDSALYLCASSSQAEAFFGQGTRLTVV.

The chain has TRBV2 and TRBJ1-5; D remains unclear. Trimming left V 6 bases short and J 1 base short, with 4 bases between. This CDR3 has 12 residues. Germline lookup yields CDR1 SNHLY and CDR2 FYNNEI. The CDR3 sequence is CASRQSNQPQHF. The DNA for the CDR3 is TGTGCCAGCAGGCAGAGCAATCAGCCCCAGCATTTT. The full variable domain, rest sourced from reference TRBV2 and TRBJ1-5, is EPEVTQTPSHQVTQMGQEVILRCVPISNHLYFYWYRQILGQKVEFLVSFYNNEISEKSEIFDDQFSVERPDGSNFTLKIRSTKLEDSAMYFCASRQSNQPQHFGDGTRLSIL.